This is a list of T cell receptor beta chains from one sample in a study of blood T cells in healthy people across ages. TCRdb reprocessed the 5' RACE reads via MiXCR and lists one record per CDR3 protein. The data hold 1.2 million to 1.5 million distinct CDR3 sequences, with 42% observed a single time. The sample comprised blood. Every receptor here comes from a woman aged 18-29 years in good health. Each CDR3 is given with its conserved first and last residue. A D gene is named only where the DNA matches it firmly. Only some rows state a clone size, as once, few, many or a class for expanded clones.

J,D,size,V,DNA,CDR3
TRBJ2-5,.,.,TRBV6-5,TGTGCCAGCAGGGACGGACTTTCCACCGAAGAGACCCAGTACTTC,CASRDGLSTEETQYF
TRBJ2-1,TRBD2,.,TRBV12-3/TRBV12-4,TGTGCCAGCACCCAGACTAGCGGGATGAGGGTGAACAATGAGCAGTTCTTC,CASTQTSGMRVNNEQFF
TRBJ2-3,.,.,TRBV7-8,TGTGCCAGCAGCTTGACTGATAGGGGACATAGCACAGATACGCAGTATTTT,CASSLTDRGHSTDTQYF
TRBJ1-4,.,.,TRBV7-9,TGTGCCAGCACCACTTCTGGGGCAAGGGCGAATGAAAAACTGTTTTTT,CASTTSGARANEKLFF
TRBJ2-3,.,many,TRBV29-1,TGCAGCGTTCAAACCGACGGATACACAGATACGCAGTATTTT,CSVQTDGYTDTQYF
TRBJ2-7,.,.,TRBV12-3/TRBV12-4,TGTGCCAGCAGGATGACAGGGAGGGAGCAGTACTTC,CASRMTGREQYF
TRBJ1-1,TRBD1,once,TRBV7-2,TGTGCCAGCAGGGCCCGGGACAGGGGGAGTACTGAAGCTTTCTTT,CASRARDRGSTEAFF
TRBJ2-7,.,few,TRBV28,TGTGCCAGCCACCGTGGGACTCATACCCTCTACGAGCAGTACTTC,CASHRGTHTLYEQYF
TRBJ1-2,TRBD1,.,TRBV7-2,TGTGCCAGCAGCCAGACAGGGGGGGTGCATGGCTACACCTTC,CASSQTGGVHGYTF
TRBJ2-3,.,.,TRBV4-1,TGCGCCAGCAGCCACGGTACGGGACTCGGGTCAGATACGCAGTATTTT,CASSHGTGLGSDTQYF
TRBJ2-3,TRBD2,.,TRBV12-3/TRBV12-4,TGTGCCAGCAGGGCCCAACTAGCGGGAGCAACAGATACGCAGTATTTT,CASRAQLAGATDTQYF
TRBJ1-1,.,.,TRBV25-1,TGTGCCAGCAAACAGAGAGGTGAAGCTTTCTTT,CASKQRGEAFF
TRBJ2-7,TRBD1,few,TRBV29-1,TGCAGCGTCGGGACAGGGGAAGAGCAGTACTTC,CSVGTGEEQYF
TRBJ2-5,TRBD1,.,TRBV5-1,TGCGCCAGCAGCTTGTTCATCTCGGGACAGGGAGTCTCGGAGACCCAGTACTTC,CASSLFISGQGVSETQYF
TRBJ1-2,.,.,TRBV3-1,TGTGCCAGCAGCCCCCAGACGGTTTCAAGTGGCTACACCTTC,CASSPQTVSSGYTF
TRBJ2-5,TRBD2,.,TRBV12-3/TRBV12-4,TGTGCCAGCAGTCAAAGCGGGAGTGGGGGGGAGACCCAGTACTTC,CASSQSGSGGETQYF
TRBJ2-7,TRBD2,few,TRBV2,TGTGCCAGCAGGACTTCTAGCGGGGGCTACGAGCAGTACTTC,CASRTSSGGYEQYF
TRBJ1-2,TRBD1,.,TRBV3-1,TGTGCCAGCCTCGGAGGGGGCGGGGGCTGGTACGGCTACACCTTC,CASLGGGGGWYGYTF
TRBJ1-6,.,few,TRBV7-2,TGTGCCAGCAGCTCACGACGGCAGGGAAATTCACCCCTCCACTTT,CASSSRRQGNSPLHF
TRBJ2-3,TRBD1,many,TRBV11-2,TGTGCCAGCAGCAGGGACAGGGTAGATACGCAGTATTTT,CASSRDRVDTQYF
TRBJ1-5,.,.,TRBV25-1,TGTGCCAGCAGTGAATATACAGGGCAGCCCCAGCATTTT,CASSEYTGQPQHF
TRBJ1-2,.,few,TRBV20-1,TGCAGTGCTAGAGAGTCTGGAGGATATGGCTACACCTTC,CSARESGGYGYTF
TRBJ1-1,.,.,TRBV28,TGTGCCAGCAGTGAACTCAGCCCCGGGACTTTCTTT,CASSELSPGTFF
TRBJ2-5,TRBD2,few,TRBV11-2,TGTGCCAGCAGCCTAAATCCCACTAGCGGGAGAGGCAATGAGCAGTACTTC,CASSLNPTSGRGNEQYF
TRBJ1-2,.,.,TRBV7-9,TGTGCACCGGGTGACGGCTACACCTTC,CAPGDGYTF